The present entry profiles one TCR beta chain with its context. The sample comes from a study of blood T cell repertoires in COVID-19. The CDR3 spans 15 residues. CDR1 is SGHRS, CDR2 YFSETQ, per germline. Unmatched junction bases numbered 7, after V lost 2 bases and J lost 7 bases. Original data processing: Amplification of reference gene primers was used by the study to estimate nucleated cell counts. Measured with immunoSEQ multiplex PCR; TCRdb has only the in-frame clones, and not every one. The DNA gave D and trimming, while V, J and clone size come from that table. The sample consists of 150,000 to 200,000 clones, roughly three quarters of them appearing once.

The chain employs TRBV5-1 and TRBJ2-1; TRBD1 aligns across 9 bases. This receptor was obtained from a man in his fifties or sixties with active or convalescent COVID-19. The material sequenced was peripheral blood. CDR3 in DNA: TGCGCCAGCAGCTTCGGGGACAGGGTTCTTAATGAGCAGTTCTTC. It encodes CASSFGDRVLNEQFF.